This entry describes one T cell receptor beta chain. This sample was included in a study of blood T cell repertoires in COVID-19. The assay was immunoSEQ multiplex PCR, and TCRdb's table has in-frame clones only and misses some. The sample lists 110,000 or so clones, 65% to 85% seen once, with less than 2% in the top ten. Sequenced material: peripheral blood. The TCR comes from a man in his forties or fifties with acute or convalescent COVID-19.

Here the CDR3 DNA reads TGTGCCAGCAGCTGGGAGAGGGTCGCGCGATCACCCCTCCACTTT. Its translation: CASSWERVARSPLHF. The chain joins TRBV5-5 to TRBJ1-6; D gene unclear. V was trimmed by 3 bases and J by 10 bases, leaving 17 bases between them. Germline V gives CDR1 SGHKS, CDR2 YYEKEE (reference sequence). The CDR3 is made up of 15 amino acids.